Sequencing of this T cell receptor (beta chain) was carried out in a study of T cells after yellow fever vaccination. Trimming took off 3 bases at V and 0 bases at J, with 5 bases between the two ends. The germline gives CDR1 SGHTA, CDR2 FQGNSA. This CDR3 comprises 13 residues. The study made its TCR cDNA through 5'RACE template switching. That step introduced a universal primer site along with UMIs. TCRdb processed the 5' RACE reads anew with MiXCR; each CDR3 protein has one entry. The sample lists approximately 550,000 distinct CDR3 sequences; over 15% were seen once. General observations from the study: Peak timing came faster in the weaker secondary response, day 5 versus 15. Abundant bulk-population clonotypes could contaminate the FACS-sorted repertoires.

Ten or more counts support this clonotype. Its antigen is not known. The sequence was collected from a man aged 25-40 years who received the YFV17D yellow fever vaccine. This sequence joins TRBV7-2 and TRBJ1-1; unclear D gene. Material: PBMCs, obtained 15 days after the yellow fever booster vaccination. Here the CDR3 DNA reads TGTGCCAGCAGCTTTGGGTTGAACACTGAAGCTTTCTTT. The encoded protein is CASSFGLNTEAFF.